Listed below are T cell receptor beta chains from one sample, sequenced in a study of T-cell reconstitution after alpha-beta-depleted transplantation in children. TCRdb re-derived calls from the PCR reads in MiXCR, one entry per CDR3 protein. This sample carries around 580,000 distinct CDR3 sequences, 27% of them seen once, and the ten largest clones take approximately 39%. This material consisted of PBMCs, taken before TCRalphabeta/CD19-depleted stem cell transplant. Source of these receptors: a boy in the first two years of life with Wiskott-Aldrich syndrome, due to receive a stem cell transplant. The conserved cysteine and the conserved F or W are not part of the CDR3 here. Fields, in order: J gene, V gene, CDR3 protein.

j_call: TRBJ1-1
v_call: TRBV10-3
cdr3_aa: AKARNTEAF

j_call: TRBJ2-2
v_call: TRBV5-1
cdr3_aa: ASSLAGFGELF

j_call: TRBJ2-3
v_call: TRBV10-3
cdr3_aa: AIRESGRTDTQY

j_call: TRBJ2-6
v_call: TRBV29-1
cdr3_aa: SVGHEADYSGANVLT

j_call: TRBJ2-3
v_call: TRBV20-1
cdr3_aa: SATIFGASGGDTQY

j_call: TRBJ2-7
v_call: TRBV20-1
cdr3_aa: SAREARDRVGEQY

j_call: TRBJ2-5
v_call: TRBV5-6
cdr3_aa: ASSPLTQETQY

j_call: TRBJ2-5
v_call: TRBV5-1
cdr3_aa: ASCTGLYQETQY

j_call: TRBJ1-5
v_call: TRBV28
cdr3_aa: ASSPRTVALVRQPQH

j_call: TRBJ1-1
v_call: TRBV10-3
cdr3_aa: AASRQGANTEAF

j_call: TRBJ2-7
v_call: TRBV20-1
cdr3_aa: SADSTRHY